Included here is one TCR beta chain sequence, with context. The antigen remains undetermined. Germline V gene data show CDR1 as LGHNA and CDR2 as YSLEER. V lost 2 bases to trimming and J lost 4 bases, with 8 bases between them. The CDR3 has 13 residues. This record comes from a study of blood T cells in healthy people across ages. Study results and limitations: TCR beta diversity per million T cells fell roughly linearly with age. Conclusively comparing naive with antigen-experienced cells was impossible with unsorted PBMCs.

Alongside a J-beta primer mix, a sample-barcoded 5' primer served in a second PCR lasting roughly 7 to 11 cycles. One entry per CDR3 protein, called by TCRdb with MiXCR from the 5' RACE reads. The top ten hold 28% of the sample, which has 650,000 to 900,000 distinct CDR3 sequences, approximately 65% seen once. The chain joins TRBV4-3 to TRBJ1-1; no clear D. The clonotype was recovered from a man aged 30 to 39 in good health. Material for sequencing was blood. DNA for the CDR3: TGCGCCAGCAGCCAACGCCGGAGCACTGAAGCTTTCTTT. This gives the protein CASSQRRSTEAFF.